A single sample gave rise to the 27 T cell receptor beta chains below, sequenced in a study of T cell changes during pregnancy in multiple sclerosis. Sequencing was performed with immunoSEQ multiplex PCR; in TCRdb, only in-frame clones are kept and a portion is missing. Of roughly 38,000 clones in the sample, roughly 89% were seen once. This sample comprised CD4+ T cells from peripheral blood mononuclear cells, obtained in the second trimester of pregnancy. The receptors come from a female donor in good health, enrolled as a control in a pregnancy study.

This clone showed up just once. The V gene is TRBV6-5, the J gene TRBJ1-5; D gene unclear. V lost 2 bases to trimming and J lost 6 bases, with 8 bases between them. This CDR3 comprises 13 residues. The V gene's germline CDR1 is MNHEY and CDR2 SVGAGI. This CDR3 is CASSYREGQPQHF. Here the CDR3 DNA reads TGTGCCAGCAGTTACAGGGAGGGTCAGCCCCAGCATTTT.

V gene TRBV4-1 combines with J gene TRBJ1-6, with TRBD1 identical over 8 bases. Germline assignment: CDR1 MGHRA and CDR2 YSYEKL. V lost 4 bases, J lost 7 bases, and 9 bases stayed unmatched. This CDR3 has 16 amino acids. Here the CDR3 DNA reads TGCGCCAGCAGCCCCATTCGGACAGGGCTAAATTCACCCCTCCACTTT. As protein: CASSPIRTGLNSPLHF.

The chain uses TRBV5-8 and TRBJ1-1; the D gene is possibly TRBD1 (5 bases). Trimming shortened V by 3 bases and J by 2 bases, and 8 bases separated the two germline ends. Looked up from germline, CDR1 is SGHTS and CDR2 is YDEGEE. CDR3 length: 13 residues. CDR3 sequence: CASSSDSNTEAFF. The CDR3 coding sequence is TGTGCCAGCAGCTCTGACAGTAACACTGAAGCTTTCTTT.

V usage is TRBV7-6 and J usage is TRBJ1-5; 8 bases line up with TRBD1. The CDR3 totals 16 residues. The germline V gene has CDR1 SGHVS and CDR2 FNYEAQ. With 5 bases clipped from V and 5 bases from J, the junction kept 11 bases outside the gene matches. CDR3 in DNA: TGTGCCAGCAGCCGTGGGCCAGGACAGGGACATCAGCCCCAGCATTTT. Translating it yields CASSRGPGQGHQPQHF.

Only one count was recorded for this clone. The genes are TRBV6-5 and TRBJ1-2; 7 bases align to TRBD1. CDR1 is MNHEY, CDR2 SVGAGI, per germline. The CDR3 is 12 residues long. The V gene end was trimmed by 6 bases and the J gene end by 5 bases; junction bases not matched to a gene: 3. The chain's CDR3 is CASRKGQYGYTF. DNA of the CDR3: TGTGCCAGCAGGAAGGGACAGTATGGCTACACCTTC.

The chain combines TRBV2 with TRBJ1-1, with 9 bases fitting TRBD1. The CDR3 has 12 residues. Germline CDR1 reads SNHLY; CDR2 reads FYNNEI. Germline trimming cut 11 bases from V and 4 bases from J; bases unmatched to any gene: 5. The CDR3 spells CASDRGSTEAFF. DNA of the CDR3: TGTGCCTCGGACAGGGGTTCCACTGAAGCTTTCTTT.

The V gene is TRBV9, the J gene TRBJ1-4, with D unresolved. Germline V gene sequence: CDR1 SGDLS, CDR2 YYNGEE. CDR3 length equals 14 residues. Trimming pared 4 bases from V and 8 bases from J, leaving 15 bases between. CDR3 coding DNA: TGTGCCAGCAGCCCGGGAAGGGTAAGCGAAAAACTGTTTTTT. It encodes CASSPGRVSEKLFF.

The chain is built from TRBV7-3 and TRBJ2-2, with 9 bases fitting TRBD2. The CDR3 covers 15 residues. Trimming at V came to 2 bases and at J to 8 bases, leaving 6 bases not matched to a gene. Germline V gene sequence: CDR1 SGHTA, CDR2 FQGTGA. CDR3 DNA sequence: TGTGCCAGCAGCTTAGAGCGGGGGGCAGCGGGGGAGCTGTTTTTT. Protein sequence: CASSLERGAAGELFF.

The rearrangement joins TRBV19 to TRBJ2-6; possibly TRBD1 for D (5 bases). This CDR3 comprises 15 residues. The V end was cut by 5 bases, the J end by 1 base, with 9 bases between. The germline CDR1 and CDR2 sequences are LNHDA and SQIVND (reference sequence). CDR3 sequence reads: CASSLKGSGANVLTF. The CDR3 DNA sequence: TGTGCCAGTAGTTTGAAGGGGTCTGGGGCCAACGTCCTGACTTTC.

On this clone: The junction departs from the called germline gene at one end, perhaps through a read error. The J gene is TRBJ1-4, the V gene TRBV18; TRBD1 matches 9 bases. This CDR3 spans 15 amino acids. Germline-derived CDR1 and CDR2 are KGHSH and LQKENI. CDR3 coding DNA: TGTGCCAGCTCGCCACAGGGGGCAGGCAACGGAAAACTGTTTTTT. It is translated as CASSPQGAGNGKLFF.

This sequence joins TRBV5-4 and TRBJ1-2; 10 positions agree with TRBD1. CDR1 is SGHNT and CDR2 is YYREEE in the germline V gene (reference sequence). V lost 5 bases to trimming and J lost 6 bases; unmatched junction nucleotides: 7. The CDR3 spans 14 residues. In DNA form, the CDR3 reads TGTGCCAGCAGGCCCGACAGGGGGCTCAATGGCTACACCTTC. Translated: CASRPDRGLNGYTF.

This clone showed up just once. The chain is built from TRBV11-2 and TRBJ1-3, with TRBD1 as a possible D gene (6 bases). Trimming stripped 5 bases from V and 0 bases from J, with 17 bases between. The CDR3 covers 17 residues. Germline assignment: CDR1 SGHAT and CDR2 FQNNGV. The CDR3, as DNA: TGTGCCAGCAGCCCCCAGCAACAGGGCTTCTCTGGAAACACCATATATTTT. Residues: CASSPQQQGFSGNTIYF.

This rearrangement joins TRBV21-1 to TRBJ2-5; the tabulated D call, TRBD2, remains unverified against the DNA. TRBV21-1 is a known pseudogene. This CDR3 is 13 amino acids long. The CDR3 loop is CASSRGGQKTQYF. The CDR3 coding sequence is TGTGCCAGCAGCCGGGGGGGCCAAAAGACCCAGTACTTC.

V usage is TRBV6-6 and J usage is TRBJ2-1; 10 nucleotides agree with TRBD1. V dropped 6 bases and J dropped 9; count of bases not matched to a gene: 11. This CDR3 region has 15 residues. In germline, CDR1 is MNHNY, CDR2 SVGAGI (reference sequence). CDR3 sequence reads: CASSPPDRGNLEQFF. The DNA of the CDR3 is TGTGCCAGCAGCCCACCGGACAGGGGGAACCTTGAGCAGTTCTTC.

This clone was seen a single time. The chain couples TRBV12-5 to TRBJ2-3; 10 bases fit TRBD2. Trimming took 5 bases from V and 4 from J; bases not matched to a gene: 6. The CDR3 is made up of 15 amino acids. CDR1 LGHNT and CDR2 FRNRAP come from the germline V gene. The CDR3 DNA follows: TGTGCTAGTGGTCCCGGGACTAGCGAAGCAGATACGCAGTATTTT. Translation: CASGPGTSEADTQYF.

This chain links TRBV2 with TRBJ1-6; possibly TRBD1 for D (5 bases). The germline V and J ends were trimmed by 8 bases and 8 bases, with 13 bases remaining between them. Germline V CDR1 and CDR2: SNHLY, FYNNEI. This CDR3 comprises 13 residues. The CDR3 region has the DNA TGTGCCAGCGGGGCAGAACGGGATTCACCCCTCCACTTT. Protein: CASGAERDSPLHF.

The chain is built from TRBV6-1 and TRBJ1-5; possible D gene TRBD1, 5 bases. This CDR3 comprises 15 residues. With 7 bases removed from V and 0 bases from J, the gap between germline ends came to 13 bases. Looked up from germline, CDR1 is MNHNS and CDR2 is SASEGT. CDR3 in amino acids: CASTRASDSNQPQHF. The DNA for the CDR3 is TGTGCCAGCACCAGGGCATCAGATAGCAATCAGCCCCAGCATTTT.

This sequence joins TRBV19 and TRBJ2-7; D might be TRBD2 (6 bases). Germline CDR1 LNHDA, CDR2 SQIVND (reference sequence). The CDR3 loop spans 15 amino acids. The V and J ends lost 4 bases and 2 bases respectively, with 15 bases between them. The CDR3 region is CASSNIGGVPYEQYF. The CDR3 region has the DNA TGTGCCAGTAGTAATATCGGGGGAGTGCCCTACGAGCAGTACTTC.

The chain joins TRBV2 to TRBJ2-3, with D possibly being TRBD1 (6 bases). The V end lost 8 bases, the J end lost 1 base, and 16 bases lay between the germline ends. The CDR3 sequence is 15 residues long. CDR1 SNHLY and CDR2 FYNNEI come from the germline V gene. The CDR3 here is CASWGQLRGTDTQYF. The CDR3 nucleotides read TGTGCCAGCTGGGGGCAGTTAAGGGGCACAGATACGCAGTATTTT.

The rearrangement uses TRBV7-2 and TRBJ1-5; TRBD1 matches at 11 bases. Germline-derived CDR1 and CDR2 are SGHTA and FQGNSA. V shed 4 bases and J 6 bases; nucleotides not matched to a gene: 8. The CDR3 runs to 16 residues. CDR3 region: CASSSRAGTGGQPQHF. CDR3 DNA sequence: TGTGCCAGCAGCTCCAGAGCCGGGACAGGGGGTCAGCCCCAGCATTTT. Variable domain in full (rest from reference TRBV7-2 and TRBJ1-5): GAGVSQSPSNKVTEKGKDVELRCDPISGHTALYWYRQSLGQGLEFLIYFQGNSAPDKSGLPSDRFSAERTGGSVSTLTIQRTQQEDSAVYLCASSSRAGTGGQPQHFGDGTRLSIL.

J is TRBJ2-7 and V is TRBV9; TRBD1 matches 9 bases. V shed 3 bases, J shed 4 bases, and the junction held 8 bases outside the gene matches. CDR1 and CDR2 from the germline V gene are SGDLS and YYNGEE. There are 15 residues in the CDR3. CDR3 in amino acids: CASSATGTGSYEQYF. The CDR3 region has the DNA TGTGCCAGCAGCGCCACCGGGACAGGGAGTTACGAGCAGTACTTC.

This chain uses TRBV9 with TRBJ2-7, with D possibly matching TRBD1 (6 bases). V was shortened by 2 bases and J by 7 bases, with 22 bases between the two germline ends. CDR1 and CDR2 from the germline V gene are SGDLS and YYNGEE. The CDR3 is made up of 16 amino acids. CDR3 nucleotides: TGTGCCAGCAGCGTTACAGGGCATTCTGCTACGGGTGAGCAGTACTTC. Amino acids: CASSVTGHSATGEQYF.

The V and J genes are TRBV5-8 and TRBJ2-5, with 11 bases lining up with TRBD1. Germline CDR1 is SGHTS and CDR2 is YDEGEE. J lost 2 bases, V lost 3 bases, and 3 bases had no gene match. The CDR3 totals 15 residues. Here the CDR3 reads CASSWDRGWQETQYF. CDR3 bases: TGTGCCAGCAGCTGGGACAGGGGGTGGCAAGAGACCCAGTACTTC.

The chain joins TRBV7-8 to TRBJ1-1, with unresolved D. Per the germline V gene, CDR1 is SGHVS and CDR2 is FQNEAQ. The CDR3 covers 14 residues. Trimming shortened V by 8 bases and J by 4 bases, and 17 bases separated the two germline ends. The CDR3 DNA is TGTGCCAGCGCGCTGAGAAATTCGGGCACTGAAGCTTTCTTT. Amino acid sequence: CASALRNSGTEAFF.

In the case of this clone: A read error may account for a junction end that differs from germline. The V call is TRBV5-1, the J call TRBJ1-5, with a tentative D call TRBD1 (6 bases). Germline V gene sequence: CDR1 SGHRS, CDR2 YFSETQ. The CDR3 consists of 16 residues. The CDR3 protein is CASSSTGIWTNQPQHF. The CDR3, as DNA: TGTGCCAGCAGCTCTACAGGGATTTGGACCAATCAGCCCCAGCATTTT.

The V gene is TRBV28, the J gene TRBJ1-4; 9 bases map to TRBD1. The V and J ends lost 6 bases and 4 bases, in that order; junction bases with no gene match: 6. The CDR3 runs to 15 residues. Germline V gives CDR1 MDHEN, CDR2 SYDVKM. This CDR3 reads CASSQPGQGNEKLFF. DNA of the CDR3: TGTGCCAGCAGCCAACCGGGACAGGGTAATGAAAAACTGTTTTTT.

This chain joins TRBV19 and TRBJ2-1; 8 bases are shared with TRBD1. V shed 9 bases and J 7 bases; nucleotides not matched to a gene: 5. The V gene's germline CDR1 is LNHDA and CDR2 SQIVND (reference sequence). The CDR3 sequence is 12 residues long. The CDR3 sequence is CASSGGWNEQFF. CDR3 coding DNA: TGTGCCAGCTCAGGGGGCTGGAATGAGCAGTTCTTC.